This record concerns one TCR beta chain sequence. Its antigen is unidentified. This entry is derived from a study of T cells after yellow fever vaccination. Study details: SMART-Seq v4 Ultra Low Input handled preparation of low-cell-number fractions.

Synthesis of TCR cDNA relied on 5'RACE template switching, which attached a universal primer site and UMIs. TCRdb independently ran MiXCR on the 5' RACE reads; one entry per CDR3 protein. Of just under 600,000 distinct CDR3 sequences in the sample, approximately 13% are singletons; the top ten hold 11% to 15%. General study results and limits: Most primary-vaccination clones recurred post-booster (just under 98% CD4, 88% CD8).

The CDR3 has 16 amino acids. The ends were cut back, 4 bases at V and 3 bases at J, with 21 bases in the middle. Germline V CDR1 and CDR2: SQVTM, ANQGSEA. Material: PBMCs, obtained on the day of the yellow fever booster vaccination. This chain uses TRBV29-1 with TRBJ1-2; D is undetermined. This receptor was identified in a man aged 25 to 40 who received the YFV17D yellow fever vaccine. CDR3 DNA: TGCAGCGTTGTAGGGCCGAGAGCTAACCCGGACTATGGCTACACCTTC. This encodes CSVVGPRANPDYGYTF.